This T cell receptor (beta chain) is drawn from a study of blood T cell repertoires in COVID-19. Study overall: The origin of the acute and convalescent COVID-19 samples was the United States, Italy and Spain.

Clones were sequenced by immunoSEQ multiplex PCR, and TCRdb holds only the in-frame ones, with some missing. The table records about 13,000 clones, more than 75% of them present only once. There are 15 residues in the CDR3. Germline values: CDR1 MNHEY, CDR2 SMNVEV (reference sequence). The V end lost 1 base, the J end lost 1 base, and 10 bases lay between the germline ends. The clonotype was recovered from a human donor in a cohort sampled during active COVID-19. The chain has TRBV27 and TRBJ1-1; D unresolved. What was sequenced was peripheral blood. The CDR3 loop reads CASSLFPESNTEAFF. The CDR3 nucleotides are TGTGCCAGCAGTTTATTTCCAGAATCGAACACTGAAGCTTTCTTT.